One and the same sample provided the 7 T cell receptor beta chains below, sequenced in a study of blood T cell repertoires in COVID-19. TCRdb's table, derived via immunoSEQ multiplex PCR, lists solely in-frame clones and lacks some. The data contain 250,000 to 350,000 clones, 90% of them singletons. The sample was peripheral blood. These TCRs come from a woman aged 45-65 years with COVID-19, enrolled during active disease.

This clone came up once. The chain links TRBV7-2 to TRBJ2-7, with D perhaps matching TRBD2 (5 bases). Germline V CDR1 and CDR2: SGHTA, FQGNSA. Trimming removed 5 bases at V and 3 bases at J, with 20 bases between. The CDR3 extends over 16 amino acids. The chain's CDR3 is CASSAQGGQDLYEQYF. CDR3 sequence (DNA): TGTGCCAGCAGCGCCCAAGGCGGGCAAGACCTCTACGAGCAGTACTTC.

The V and J genes are TRBV30 and TRBJ2-5, with 10 bases fitting TRBD2. The CDR3 extends over 15 amino acids. Germline CDR1 GTSNPN, CDR2 SVGIG (reference sequence). Unmatched junction bases numbered 5, after V lost 2 bases and J lost 2 bases. Written as DNA, the CDR3 is TGTGCCTGGAGTAGGACTAGCGGACCACAAGAGACCCAGTACTTC. The encoded protein is CAWSRTSGPQETQYF.

This chain uses TRBV2 with TRBJ2-2; the D is unclear. This CDR3 is 13 amino acids long. CDR1 and CDR2 (germline): SNHLY, FYNNEI. Trimming took off 8 bases at V and 6 bases at J, with 13 bases between the two ends. As DNA, the CDR3 is TGTGCCAGCCACCTGAGTATTTCCGGGGAGCTGTTTTTT. As protein: CASHLSISGELFF.

The chain employs TRBV5-5 and TRBJ2-3; the match to TRBD1 covers 9 bases. There are 16 residues in the CDR3. With 4 bases clipped from V and 2 bases from J, the junction kept 8 bases outside the gene matches. The germline V gene encodes CDR1 SGHKS and CDR2 YYEKEE (reference sequence). CDR3 bases: TGTGCCAGCAGCACCCCCGGGACAGGGTCCACAGATACGCAGTATTTT. Translated: CASSTPGTGSTDTQYF.

This chain connects TRBV18 to TRBJ2-5; D gene uncertain. With 2 bases removed from V and 3 bases from J, the gap between germline ends came to 10 bases. Germline V CDR1 and CDR2: KGHSH, LQKENI. There are 14 residues in the CDR3. The CDR3 DNA sequence: TGTGCCAGCTCACCAACACAGTCTAAAGAGACCCAGTACTTC. Residues: CASSPTQSKETQYF. The entire variable domain, with the rest obtained from reference TRBV18 and TRBJ2-5, is as follows: NAGVMQNPRHLVRRRGQEARLRCSPMKGHSHVYWYRQLPEEGLKFMVYLQKENIIDESGMPKERFSAEFPKEGPSILRIQQVVRGDSAAYFCASSPTQSKETQYFGPGTRLLVL.

V is TRBV2 and J is TRBJ1-2, with a tentative D call TRBD1 (6 bases). V was pared by 6 bases and J by 2 bases, with 13 bases between. There are 14 residues in the CDR3. The V gene's germline CDR1 is SNHLY and CDR2 FYNNEI. CDR3 sequence: CASSEYTGNYGYTF. The CDR3, as DNA: TGTGCCAGCAGCGAATATACAGGGAACTATGGCTACACCTTC.

The chain joins TRBV30 to TRBJ1-4; D remains ambiguous. Deletions cut 3 bases from V and 8 bases from J, with 22 bases between. The CDR3 contains 16 residues. CDR1 is GTSNPN and CDR2 is SVGIG in the germline V gene (reference sequence). CDR3 in amino acids: CAWSPVSPAGREKLFF. In DNA form, the CDR3 reads TGTGCCTGGAGCCCTGTGAGCCCGGCCGGGAGAGAAAAACTGTTTTTT.